This TCR beta chain is drawn from a study of cytomegalovirus exposure and HLA in healthy donors. Across the study: Among approximately 400 genotyped donors, more than 65% fell in the Caucasian-associated ancestry cluster.

From germline, CDR1 is SGHRS and CDR2 YFSETQ. V was shortened by 0 bases and J by 7 bases, with 11 bases between the two germline ends. This CDR3 region has 13 residues. This clone showed up just a few times. The antigen is unknown. In the PCR, 60 Vbeta and 13 Jbeta primers were used. Produced via immunoSEQ multiplex PCR; TCRdb's table is partial and in-frame only. The data contain around 140,000 clones, more than 8% of them seen just once; the ten biggest clones take up roughly 2%. General study points: The study labeled approximately 150 TCR beta chains cytomegalovirus-associated. The study reported that TCR beta sequences accurately predicted HLA-A and HLA-B alleles in most subjects. Earlier analysis yielded a pattern in which most TCR beta V segments were productive about 90% or about 30% of the time.

This sequence joins TRBV5-1 and TRBJ2-7; the D gene is possibly TRBD2 (6 bases). Sequencing input: PBMCs. The origin of this receptor is a man aged 50-59 years in good health and CMV-seronegative. DNA of the CDR3: TGCGCCAGCAGCTTGGACGCGGGGCGGGAGCAGTACTTC. This encodes CASSLDAGREQYF.